Each of the 4 T cell receptor beta chains below was sequenced from the same sample in a study of T cells after yellow fever vaccination. TCRdb re-called the 5' RACE reads with MiXCR, one entry per CDR3 protein. The sample lists some 10,000 distinct CDR3 sequences, roughly 4.8% seen once, with 1.6% in the top ten. This specimen consisted of PBMCs, either bulk or a sorted T-cell subset (CD4+, CD8+, memory, or dextramer-sorted; not recorded which), obtained approximately 15 days after the first yellow fever vaccination. These TCRs come from a man in his late teens or twenties who received the YFV17D yellow fever vaccine.

This clonotype is classed as medium-sized (0.01 to 0.1%). This chain joins TRBV5-1 and TRBJ2-6, with a weak D call TRBD1 (6 bases). The CDR3 is 18 residues long. Germline assignment: CDR1 SGHRS and CDR2 YFSETQ. V was clipped by 4 bases and J by 0 bases, with 17 bases between them. The CDR3 protein is CASSRNPRDISGANVLTF. As DNA, the CDR3 is TGCGCCAGCAGCCGGAACCCTCGGGACATCTCTGGGGCCAACGTCCTGACTTTC.

At least ten counts were recorded for this clonotype. The chain joins TRBV6-4 to TRBJ1-1, with D possibly being TRBD1 (5 bases). The CDR3 is made up of 14 amino acids. Germline lookup yields CDR1 MRHNA and CDR2 SNTAGT. V gave up 5 bases and J gave up 1 base, with 11 bases separating them. The CDR3 here is CASSPDRGNTEAFF. The DNA for the CDR3 is TGTGCCAGCAGTCCAGACAGAGGGAACACTGAAGCTTTCTTT.

This clonotype appeared many times. This chain connects TRBV5-1 to TRBJ1-1; D unresolved. Per germline, CDR1 SGHRS and CDR2 YFSETQ. The CDR3 extends over 14 amino acids. V dropped 1 base and J dropped 1 base, with 8 bases sitting between them. CDR3 DNA sequence: TGCGCCAGCAGCTTGAGAACGGGGAACACTGAAGCTTTCTTT. Residues: CASSLRTGNTEAFF.

At least ten counts were recorded for this clonotype. The chain employs TRBV4-2 and TRBJ1-1, with D unresolved. The ends were cut back, 1 base at V and 4 bases at J, with 7 bases in the middle. Germline CDR1 and CDR2: LGHNA and YNFKEQ. The CDR3 is 13 residues long. CDR3 in amino acids: CASSQARGTEAFF. The CDR3 nucleotides read TGTGCCAGCAGCCAAGCACGGGGCACTGAAGCTTTCTTT.